Included here is one T cell receptor beta chain sequence, with context. This entry belongs to a study of OX40 agonist ivuxolimab in advanced cancers. The germline V and J ends were trimmed by 2 bases and 7 bases, with 18 bases remaining between them. The CDR3 has 16 residues. The V gene's germline CDR1 is SGHTA and CDR2 FQGTGA. TCRdb's copy holds only in-frame clones and misses some; the assay was immunoSEQ multiplex PCR. The sample shows 130,000 or so clones, roughly 93% of them seen only once. Sequencing was performed on CD4+ or CD8+ T cells sorted from blood, taken in a trial of the OX40 agonist ivuxolimab. The receptor was derived from an adult with an advanced solid tumor such as melanoma, head and neck, liver or kidney cancer. The rearrangement joins TRBV7-3 to TRBJ2-1, with a tentative D call TRBD2 (6 bases). The CDR3 DNA reads as TGTGCCAGCAGCTTATTCTCTATTGCTAGCGATAATGAGCAGTTCTTC. It codes for CASSLFSIASDNEQFF.